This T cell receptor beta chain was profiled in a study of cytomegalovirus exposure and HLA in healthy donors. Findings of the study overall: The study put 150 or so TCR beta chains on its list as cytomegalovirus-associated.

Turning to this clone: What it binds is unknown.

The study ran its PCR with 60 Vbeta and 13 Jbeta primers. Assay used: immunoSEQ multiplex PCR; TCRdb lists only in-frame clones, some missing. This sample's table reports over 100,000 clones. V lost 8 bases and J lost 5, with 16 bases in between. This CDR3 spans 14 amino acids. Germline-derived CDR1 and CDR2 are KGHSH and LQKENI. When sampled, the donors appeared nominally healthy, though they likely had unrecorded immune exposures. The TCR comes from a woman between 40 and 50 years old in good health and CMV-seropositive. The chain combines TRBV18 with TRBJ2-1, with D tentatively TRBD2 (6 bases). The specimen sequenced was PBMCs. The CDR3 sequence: CASGGLSAHNEQFF. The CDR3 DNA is TGTGCCAGCGGGGGACTTAGCGCCCACAATGAGCAGTTCTTC.